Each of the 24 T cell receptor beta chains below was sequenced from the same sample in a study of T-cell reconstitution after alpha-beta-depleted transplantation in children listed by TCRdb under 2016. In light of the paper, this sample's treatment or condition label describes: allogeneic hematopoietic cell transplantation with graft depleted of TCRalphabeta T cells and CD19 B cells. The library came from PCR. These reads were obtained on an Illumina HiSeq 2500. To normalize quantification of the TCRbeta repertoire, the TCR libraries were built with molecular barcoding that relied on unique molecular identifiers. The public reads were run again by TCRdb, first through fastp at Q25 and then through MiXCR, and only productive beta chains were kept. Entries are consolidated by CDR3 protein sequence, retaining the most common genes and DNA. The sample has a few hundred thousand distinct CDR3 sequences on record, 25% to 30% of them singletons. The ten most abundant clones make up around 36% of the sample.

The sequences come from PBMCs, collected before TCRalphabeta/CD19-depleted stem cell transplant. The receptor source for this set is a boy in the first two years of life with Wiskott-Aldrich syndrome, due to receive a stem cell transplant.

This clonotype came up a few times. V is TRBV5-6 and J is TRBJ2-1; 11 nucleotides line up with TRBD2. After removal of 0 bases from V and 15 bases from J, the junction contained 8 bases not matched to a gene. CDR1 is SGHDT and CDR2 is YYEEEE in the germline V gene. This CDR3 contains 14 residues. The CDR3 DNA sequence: TGTGCCAGCAGCTTGGGGAATAGCGGGAGGGCCCTGTTCTTC. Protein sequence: CASSLGNSGRALFF.

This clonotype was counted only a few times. CDR3 nucleotides: TGTGCCAGCAGCTTCCCCCGGGGACGGCGGGTGGACACTGAAGCTTTCTTT. It translates to CASSFPRGRRVDTEAFF. V and J are TRBV7-9 and TRBJ1-1, with D possibly TRBD1 on 5 matching bases. The germline V gene encodes CDR1 SEHNR and CDR2 FQNEAQ (reference sequence). There are 17 residues in the CDR3. Trimming took off 3 bases at V and 3 bases at J, with 20 bases between the two ends.

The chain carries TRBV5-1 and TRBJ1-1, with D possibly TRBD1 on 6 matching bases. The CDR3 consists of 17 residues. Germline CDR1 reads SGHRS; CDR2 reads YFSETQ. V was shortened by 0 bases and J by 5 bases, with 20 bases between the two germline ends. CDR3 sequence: CASSLARGGGLVTEAFF. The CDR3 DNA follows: TGCGCCAGCAGCTTGGCCAGGGGCGGGGGCTTGGTGACTGAAGCTTTCTTT.

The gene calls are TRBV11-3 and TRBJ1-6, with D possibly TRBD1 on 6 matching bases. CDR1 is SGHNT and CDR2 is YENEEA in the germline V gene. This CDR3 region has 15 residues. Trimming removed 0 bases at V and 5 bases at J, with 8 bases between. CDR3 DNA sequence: TGTGCCAGCAGCTTAGATGGGGGGCATAATTCACCCCTCCACTTT. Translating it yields CASSLDGGHNSPLHF. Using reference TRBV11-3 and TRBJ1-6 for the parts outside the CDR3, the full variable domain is EAGVVQSPRYKIIEKKQPVAFWCNPISGHNTLYWYLQNLGQGPELLIRYENEEAVDDSQLPKDRFSAERLKGVDSTLKIQPAELGDSAVYLCASSLDGGHNSPLHFGNGTRLTVT.

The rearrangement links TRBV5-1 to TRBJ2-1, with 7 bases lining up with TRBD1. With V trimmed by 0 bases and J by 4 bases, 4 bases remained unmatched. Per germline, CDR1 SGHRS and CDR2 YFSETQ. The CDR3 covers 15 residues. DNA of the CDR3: TGCGCCAGCAGCTTGGAGGGGGCTGAGTACAATGAGCAGTTCTTC. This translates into CASSLEGAEYNEQFF. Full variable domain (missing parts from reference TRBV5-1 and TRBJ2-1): KAGVTQTPRYLIKTRGQQVTLSCSPISGHRSVSWYQQTPGQGLQFLFEYFSETQRNKGNFPGRFSGRQFSNSRSEMNVSTLELGDSALYLCASSLEGAEYNEQFFGPGTRLTVL.

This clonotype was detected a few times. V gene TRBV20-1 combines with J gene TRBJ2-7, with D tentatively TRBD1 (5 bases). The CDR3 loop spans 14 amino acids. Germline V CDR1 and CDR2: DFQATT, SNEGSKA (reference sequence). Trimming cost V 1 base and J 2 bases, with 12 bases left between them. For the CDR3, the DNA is TGCAGTGCTAGAGCCTTTTACAGGACCTACGAGCAGTACTTC. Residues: CSARAFYRTYEQYF.

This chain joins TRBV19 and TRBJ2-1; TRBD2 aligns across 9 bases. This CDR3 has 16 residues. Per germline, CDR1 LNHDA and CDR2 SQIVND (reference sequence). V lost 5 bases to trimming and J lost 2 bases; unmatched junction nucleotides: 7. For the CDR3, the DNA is TGTGCCAGTAGTGTTTTAGCGGGAGCGACCTACAATGAGCAGTTCTTC. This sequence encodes CASSVLAGATYNEQFF.

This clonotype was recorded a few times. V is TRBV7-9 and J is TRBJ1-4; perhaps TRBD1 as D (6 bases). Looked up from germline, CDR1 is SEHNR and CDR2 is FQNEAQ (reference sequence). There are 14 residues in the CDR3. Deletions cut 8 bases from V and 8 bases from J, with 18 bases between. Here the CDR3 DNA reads TGTGCCAGCTCCCAGTGGGGGGCTGGCGAAAAACTGTTTTTT. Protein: CASSQWGAGEKLFF.

Here the CDR3 reads CASSLGTGPGWFYEQYF. The DNA of the CDR3 is TGCGCCAGCAGCTTAGGGACAGGGCCCGGGTGGTTCTACGAGCAGTACTTC. The chain joins TRBV5-1 to TRBJ2-7; 9 bases align to TRBD1. CDR3 length: 17 residues. V lost 2 bases to trimming and J lost 3 bases; unmatched junction nucleotides: 12. From germline, CDR1 is SGHRS and CDR2 YFSETQ.

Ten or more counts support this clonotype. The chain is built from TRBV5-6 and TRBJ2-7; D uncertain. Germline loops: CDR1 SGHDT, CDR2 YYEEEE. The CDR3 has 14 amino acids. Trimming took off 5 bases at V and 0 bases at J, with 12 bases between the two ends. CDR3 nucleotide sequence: TGTGCCAGCAGTGCCTACACGGCCTCCTACGAGCAGTACTTC. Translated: CASSAYTASYEQYF. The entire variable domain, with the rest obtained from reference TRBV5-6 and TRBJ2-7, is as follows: DAGVTQSPTHLIKTRGQQVTLRCSPKSGHDTVSWYQQALGQGPQFIFQYYEEEERQRGNFPDRFSGHQFPNYSSELNVNALLLGDSALYLCASSAYTASYEQYFGPGTRLTVT.

The CDR3 DNA reads TGTGCCAGCAGTTTATTTAAGGGGTGGTTCAATGAGCAGTTCTTC. Its protein product is CASSLFKGWFNEQFF. The chain combines TRBV27 with TRBJ2-1; weak D call: TRBD1 (5 bases). Trimming cost V 1 base and J 6 bases, with 13 bases left between them. Germline lookup yields CDR1 MNHEY and CDR2 SMNVEV (reference sequence). The CDR3 sequence is 15 residues long.

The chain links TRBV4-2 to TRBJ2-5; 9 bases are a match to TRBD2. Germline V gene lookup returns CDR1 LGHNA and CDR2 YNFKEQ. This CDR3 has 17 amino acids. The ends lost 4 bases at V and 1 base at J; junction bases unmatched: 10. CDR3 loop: CASSRRLAEYFQETQYF. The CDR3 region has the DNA TGTGCCAGCAGCCGGAGACTAGCGGAGTATTTCCAAGAGACCCAGTACTTC.

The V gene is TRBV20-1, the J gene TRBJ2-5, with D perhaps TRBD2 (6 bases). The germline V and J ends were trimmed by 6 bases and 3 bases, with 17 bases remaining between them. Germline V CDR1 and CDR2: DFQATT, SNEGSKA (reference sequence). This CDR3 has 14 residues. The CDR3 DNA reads TGCAGTGCAGACTCCCTACAGCGGGAAGAGACCCAGTACTTC. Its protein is CSADSLQREETQYF.

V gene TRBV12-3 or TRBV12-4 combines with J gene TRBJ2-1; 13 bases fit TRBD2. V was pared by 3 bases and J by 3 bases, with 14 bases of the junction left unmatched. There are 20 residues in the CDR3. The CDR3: CASSFRIFSGTSGIYNEQFF. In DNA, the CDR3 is TGTGCCAGCAGTTTTCGAATCTTTTCCGGGACTAGCGGGATCTACAATGAGCAGTTCTTC.

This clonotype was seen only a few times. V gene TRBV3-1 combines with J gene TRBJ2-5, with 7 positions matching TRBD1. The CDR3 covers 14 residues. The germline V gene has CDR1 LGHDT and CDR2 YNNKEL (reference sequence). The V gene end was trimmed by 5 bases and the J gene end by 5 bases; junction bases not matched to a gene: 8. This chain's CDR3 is CASSSRQGWETQYF. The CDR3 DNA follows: TGTGCCAGCAGCTCCCGACAGGGTTGGGAGACCCAGTACTTC.

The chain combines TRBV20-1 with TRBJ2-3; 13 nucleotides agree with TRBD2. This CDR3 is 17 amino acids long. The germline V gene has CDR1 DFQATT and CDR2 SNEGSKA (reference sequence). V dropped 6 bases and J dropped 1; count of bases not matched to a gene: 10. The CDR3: CSAELAGGGRGTDTQYF. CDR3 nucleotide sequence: TGCAGTGCAGAACTAGCGGGAGGGGGCCGGGGCACAGATACGCAGTATTTT.

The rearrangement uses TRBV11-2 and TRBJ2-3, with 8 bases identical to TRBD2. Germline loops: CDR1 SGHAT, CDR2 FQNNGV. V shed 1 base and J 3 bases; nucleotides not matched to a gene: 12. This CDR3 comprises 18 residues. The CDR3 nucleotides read TGTGCCAGCAGCTTAGTCAGGGGAGCGGGAGTACCAACAGATACGCAGTATTTT. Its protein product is CASSLVRGAGVPTDTQYF.

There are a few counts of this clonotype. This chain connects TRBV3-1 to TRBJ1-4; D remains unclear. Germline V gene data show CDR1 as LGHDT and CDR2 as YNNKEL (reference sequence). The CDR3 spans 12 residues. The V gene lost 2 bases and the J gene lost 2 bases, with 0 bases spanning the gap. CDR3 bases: TGTGCCAGCAGCCAAACTAATGAAAAACTGTTTTTT. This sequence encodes CASSQTNEKLFF. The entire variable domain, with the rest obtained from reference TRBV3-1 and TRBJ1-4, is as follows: DTAVSQTPKYLVTQMGNDKSIKCEQNLGHDTMYWYKQDSKKFLKIMFSYNNKELIINETVPNRFSPKSPDKAHLNLHINSLELGDSAVYFCASSQTNEKLFFGSGTQLSVL.

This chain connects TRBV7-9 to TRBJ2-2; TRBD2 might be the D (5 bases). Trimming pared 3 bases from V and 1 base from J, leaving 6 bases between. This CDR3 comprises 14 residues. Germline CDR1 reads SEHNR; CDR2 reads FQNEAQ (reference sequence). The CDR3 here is CASSLDWNTGELFF. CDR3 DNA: TGTGCCAGCAGCTTGGACTGGAACACCGGGGAGCTGTTTTTT. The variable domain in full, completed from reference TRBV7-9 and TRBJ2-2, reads DTGVSQNPRHKITKRGQNVTFRCDPISEHNRLYWYRQTLGQGPEFLTYFQNEAQLEKSRLLSDRFSAERPKGSFSTLEIQRTEQGDSAMYLCASSLDWNTGELFFGEGSRLTVL.

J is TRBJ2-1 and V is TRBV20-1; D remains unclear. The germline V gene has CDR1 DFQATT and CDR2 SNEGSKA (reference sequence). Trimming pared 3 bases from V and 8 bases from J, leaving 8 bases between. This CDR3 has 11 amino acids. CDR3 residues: CSASAVDEQFF. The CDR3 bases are TGCAGTGCTAGTGCGGTCGATGAGCAGTTCTTC.

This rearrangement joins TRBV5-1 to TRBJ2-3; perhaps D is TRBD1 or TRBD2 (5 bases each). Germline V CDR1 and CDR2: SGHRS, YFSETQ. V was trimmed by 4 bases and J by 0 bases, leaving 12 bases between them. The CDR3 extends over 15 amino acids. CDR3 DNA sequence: TGCGCCAGCAGCGGGGACGGATCTAGCACAGATACGCAGTATTTT. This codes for CASSGDGSSTDTQYF.

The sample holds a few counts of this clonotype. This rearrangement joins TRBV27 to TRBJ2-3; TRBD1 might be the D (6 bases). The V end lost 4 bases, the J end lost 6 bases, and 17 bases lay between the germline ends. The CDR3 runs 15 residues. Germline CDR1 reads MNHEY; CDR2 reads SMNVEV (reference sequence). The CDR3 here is CASSSRRTGSDTQYF. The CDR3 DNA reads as TGTGCCAGCAGTTCTAGACGCACAGGGTCGGATACGCAGTATTTT.

CDR3 protein: CASSPVPSGGYTF. The DNA of the CDR3 is TGTGCCAGCAGCCCCGTTCCATCTGGCGGCTACACCTTC. This chain links TRBV12-3 or TRBV12-4 with TRBJ1-2; the D is unclear. The CDR3 contains 13 residues. Trimming took off 6 bases at V and 8 bases at J, with 16 bases between the two ends.

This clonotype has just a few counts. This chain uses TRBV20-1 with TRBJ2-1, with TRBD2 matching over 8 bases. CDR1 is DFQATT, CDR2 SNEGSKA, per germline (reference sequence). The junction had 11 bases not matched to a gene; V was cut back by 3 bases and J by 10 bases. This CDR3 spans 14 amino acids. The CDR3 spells CSASTGGERGEQFF. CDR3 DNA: TGCAGTGCTAGTACGGGAGGGGAGAGAGGAGAGCAGTTCTTC.